This T cell receptor beta chain comes out of a study of T cell repertoires in cytomegalovirus infection. At the level of the study: Signatures in public TCR beta sequences pointed to both CMV infection and matching HLA type.

Study conclusions and caveats: The ex vivo response was dominated by HLA-C-restricted CMV-specific TCR beta clonotypes.

TCRdb redid the calling of the reads with MiXCR, one entry per CDR3 protein. The data hold roughly 240,000 distinct CDR3 sequences, with about 7% observed a single time. V dropped 1 base and J dropped 7 bases, with 14 bases sitting between them. In germline, CDR1 is SGHAT, CDR2 FQNNGV. The CDR3 is 16 amino acids. The table lists this clonotype with a few counts. No antigen is known for it. The sequencing input was PBMCs. The clonotype comes from a human donor in good health (CMV status not recorded). Some clones in this sample may be carry-over from other donors' samples. The rearrangement uses TRBV11-2 and TRBJ1-6; no clear D gene. The CDR3 DNA reads TGTGCCAGCAGCTTAGTGGCAGGACGGGCAAATTCACCCCTCCACTTT. It encodes CASSLVAGRANSPLHF. Full variable domain (remainder filled in from reference TRBV11-2 and TRBJ1-6): EAGVAQSPRYKIIEKRQSVAFWCNPISGHATLYWYQQILGQGPKLLIQFQNNGVVDDSQLPKDRFSAERLKGVDSTLKIQPAKLEDSAVYLCASSLVAGRANSPLHFGNGTRLTVT.